This T cell receptor beta chain was retrieved from a study of cytomegalovirus exposure and HLA in healthy donors. Trimming removed 3 bases from V and 5 bases from J, with 13 bases in between. This CDR3 is built from 15 residues. CDR1 is SGHTA and CDR2 is FQGTGA in the germline V gene. Study conclusions and caveats: Association with HLA alleles at 0.05 false discovery rate was found for around 17,000 TCR beta sequences in a later analysis.

About this clone: Its specificity is not known.

Primers: 60 Vbeta forward and 13 Jbeta reverse. In the original analysis: In a later analysis, the count reached 80 million or so unique TCR beta chains, with 9 million to 11 million shared. Only in-frame clones appear in the TCRdb table, and some are missing; sequencing was by immunoSEQ multiplex PCR. That table supplies the V and J calls and clone size; D and trimming were determined from the DNA. This sample has approximately 80,000 clones, with roughly 75% found just once. The TCR sequence derives from a man aged 55 to 70 in good health and CMV-seronegative. V is TRBV7-3 and J is TRBJ2-2, with a possible D match to TRBD2 (6 bases). The sample was PBMCs. The CDR3 nucleotides read TGTGCCAGCAGCTTCCGGACTACTTCTACCGGGGAGCTGTTTTTT. The encoded protein is CASSFRTTSTGELFF.